This T cell receptor (beta chain) appears in the sequencing data of a study of CXCR3-negative and CXCR3-positive naive CD8 T cells. Study conclusions and caveats: Hydrophobicity was higher for TRB CDR3s found in CXCR3-positive naive cells than in CXCR3-negative naive cells. From TRB CDR3 properties, TCR strength was inferred; surface CD5 did not differ between naive subsets. Both naive subsets showed comparably high diversity, and memory CD8+ cells showed much lower diversity.

TRB cDNA was prepared as libraries by UMI-labeled 5' RACE. Reanalyzing the 5' RACE reads, TCRdb keeps one entry per CDR3 protein, without DNA. Recorded for this sample: under 150,000 distinct CDR3 sequences. This CDR3 region has 13 residues. CDR1 is SGHRS and CDR2 is YFSETQ in the germline V gene. In regard to this clonotype: Antigen unknown.

The sequencing sample was made of naive CXCR3+ CD8+ T cells from blood. Subset denoted: CD45RO-CCR7+CD27+CD95- naive CD8+ T cells expressing CXCR3 (TNR3+). The V gene is TRBV5-1, the J gene TRBJ2-7; TCRdb reports TRBD2, a call that lacks DNA to check it against. The source of this sequence is a human donor in good health. Some clones in this sample may be carry-over from other donors' samples. This CDR3 is CASSLVGLNEQYF.